Listed below are T cell receptor beta chains from one sample, sequenced in a study of vaccination effects on CD4 cells after COVID-19. Libraries were prepared by immunoSEQ multiplex PCR; TCRdb keeps only in-frame clonotypes and omits some of them. There are 31,000 or so clones in the sample; approximately 70% occur only once, and 3.5% to 4% lies in the top ten. These receptors have no identified antigens. Sample: CD4+ T cells from PBMCs cultured without peptide, taken before COVID-19 vaccination. These receptors were collected from a human donor who received a COVID-19 vaccine. Each CDR3 is given with its conserved first and last residue. Size tells how often a clone was seen (once, few, many) or the class of an expanded clone, and some rows leave it out.

TRBV19	.	TRBJ2-3	CASSTADRGSPDTQYF
TRBV3-1/TRBV3-2	few	TRBJ2-2	CASSQGVPGELFF
TRBV10-3	.	TRBJ2-3	CAISELGLAGGPPSDTQYF
TRBV24-1	.	TRBJ2-1	CATSGTGTGSNNEQFF
TRBV18	.	TRBJ1-2	CASSPPGQGIVYGYTF
TRBV5-1	.	TRBJ1-2	CASSLVGKGGYTF
TRBV2	.	TRBJ1-4	CASRGHLTNEKLFF
TRBV18	.	TRBJ2-4	CASSPGGNIQYF
TRBV7-8	.	TRBJ2-1	CASSPQRTGYNEQFF
TRBV4-1	few	TRBJ1-5	CASSQAGDQPQHF
TRBV20-1	.	TRBJ1-2	CSASTGGQGYGYTF
TRBV30	.	TRBJ1-1	CAWATGITEAFF
TRBV4-1	.	TRBJ2-6	CASSQGGRGPSSGANVLTF
TRBV7-9	.	TRBJ1-1	CASSPKLRVGTEAFF
TRBV9	.	TRBJ2-7	CASSVTGSSYEQYF
TRBV5-5	.	TRBJ2-2	CASSPPPRGAVF
TRBV7-9	few	TRBJ2-2	CASSLGWDAGELFF
TRBV9	.	TRBJ2-2	CASTRRVANTGELFF
TRBV24-1	.	TRBJ2-3	CATSDFVRGNTDTQYF
TRBV5-1	.	TRBJ2-4	CASSSTGGMAKNIQYF
TRBV6-1	.	TRBJ1-2	CASSEGGDYGYTF
TRBV20-1	once	TRBJ2-1	CSASPAEDWSSYNEQFF
TRBV5-1	.	TRBJ2-5	CASSLERGTQYF
TRBV14	.	TRBJ1-2	CASTPGQGGGYTF
TRBV7-9	few	TRBJ2-1	CASSSGSYNEQFF
TRBV19	few	TRBJ1-5	CASSTDPQPQHF
TRBV7-8	few	TRBJ1-5	CASSLIDRGNNQPQHF
TRBV6-5	.	TRBJ2-1	CASSYYYRGQNEQFF
TRBV10-2	.	TRBJ2-1	CAVWRGGRDNEQFF
TRBV4-2	.	TRBJ2-2	CASSQDRRGPTTGELFF
TRBV7-2	.	TRBJ2-1	CASSSDPRDYNEQFF
TRBV10-3	.	TRBJ1-5	CAIRSGTGDQPQHF
TRBV7-9	.	TRBJ1-2	CASSLPANYGYTF
TRBV5-1	.	TRBJ2-7	CASSLHGPPYEQYF
TRBV5-6	.	TRBJ2-4	CASSLLLAGGGKNIQYF
TRBV6-5	.	TRBJ2-7	CASRRVEEWYF
TRBV19	.	TRBJ2-7	CASSISADSSYEQYF
TRBV5-1	.	TRBJ2-7	CASSLREGAYEQYF
TRBV11-2	few	TRBJ2-3	CASSLDLPGTSTDTQYF
TRBV7-8	.	TRBJ1-2	CASSLDGRGYGYTF
TRBV5-1	few	TRBJ1-1	CASSFLGERTEAFF
TRBV11-2	once	TRBJ1-1	CASSLVAQVKAFF